This TCR beta chain is drawn from a study of blood T cell repertoires in COVID-19. As for the study in general: COVID-19 samples, acute and convalescent, were from the United States, Italy and Spain. PBMCs, B-cell-depleted T cells, or T cells were the source of the cDNA or gDNA that made up the material.

Source study methods: It was from reference gene primer amplification that nucleated cell counts were estimated. Some clones are missing from TCRdb's copy, which holds only in-frame ones; the method was immunoSEQ multiplex PCR. Clonal size and the V and J genes are those of that table, whereas D and trimming came from the DNA. The sample lists about 100,000 clones, 87% occurring once. Trimming took off 0 bases at V and 5 bases at J, with 14 bases between the two ends. Germline-derived CDR1 and CDR2 are GTSNPN and SVGIG (reference sequence). The CDR3 totals 14 residues. V is TRBV30 and J is TRBJ2-7, with a weak D call TRBD2 (5 bases). The specimen was peripheral blood. The receptor's source is a man aged 50-59 years with active COVID-19. This CDR3 is CAWSVRRGLDEQYF. Here the CDR3 DNA reads TGTGCCTGGAGTGTACGTCGGGGATTGGACGAGCAGTACTTC. Filled out from reference TRBV30 and TRBJ2-7, the complete variable domain reads SQTIHQWPATLVQPVGSPLSLECTVEGTSNPNLYWYRQAAGRGLQLLFYSVGIGQISSEVPQNLSASRPQDRQFILSSKKLLLSDSGFYLCAWSVRRGLDEQYFGPGTRLTVT.